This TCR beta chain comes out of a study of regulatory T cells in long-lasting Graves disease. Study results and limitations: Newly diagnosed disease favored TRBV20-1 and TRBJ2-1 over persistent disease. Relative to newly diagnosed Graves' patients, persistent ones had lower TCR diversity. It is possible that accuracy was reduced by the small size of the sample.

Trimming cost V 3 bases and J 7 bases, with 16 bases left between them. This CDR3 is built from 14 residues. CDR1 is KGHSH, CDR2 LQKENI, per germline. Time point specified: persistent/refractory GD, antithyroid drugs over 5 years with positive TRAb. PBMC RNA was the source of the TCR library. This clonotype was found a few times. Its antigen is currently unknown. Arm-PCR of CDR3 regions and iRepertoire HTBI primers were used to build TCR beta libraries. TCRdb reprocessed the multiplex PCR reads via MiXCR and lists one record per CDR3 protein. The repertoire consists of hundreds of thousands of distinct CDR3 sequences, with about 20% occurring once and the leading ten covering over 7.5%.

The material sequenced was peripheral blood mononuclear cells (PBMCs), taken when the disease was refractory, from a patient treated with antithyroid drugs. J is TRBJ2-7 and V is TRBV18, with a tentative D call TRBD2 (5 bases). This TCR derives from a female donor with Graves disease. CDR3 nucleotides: TGTGCCAGCTCACCGCCGGCACTAGTGAGGGAGCAGTACTTC. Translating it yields CASSPPALVREQYF.